These 17 T cell receptor beta chains share one sample of origin, sequenced in a study of T cell responses to AZD1222 COVID-19 vaccine. The repertoire was sequenced with immunoSEQ multiplex PCR; TCRdb's copy has only in-frame clones and lacks some. Among some 140,000 clones listed, 93% were seen once. Sequences were derived from peripheral blood, sampled on day 0 of AZD1222 vaccination. The receptor set was obtained from an adult in good health.

The CDR3 spells CASSRQRDQPQHF. As DNA, the CDR3 is TGTGCCAGTAGTAGGCAGCGAGATCAGCCCCAGCATTTT. The chain uses TRBV19 and TRBJ1-5; no clear D gene. Germline CDR1 LNHDA, CDR2 SQIVND (reference sequence). V was cut by 4 bases and J by 5 bases, with 9 bases left in between. CDR3 size: 13 residues.

The chain uses TRBV3-1 (or the pseudogene TRBV3-2) and TRBJ2-5; tentative D call: TRBD2 (6 bases). This CDR3 spans 14 amino acids. Trimming stripped 8 bases from V and 4 bases from J, with 17 bases between. CDR1 is LGHDT and CDR2 is YNNKEL in the germline V gene (reference sequence). The CDR3 sequence: CASSPNAGIETQYF. CDR3 coding DNA: TGTGCCAGCTCCCCGAATGCGGGGATAGAGACCCAGTACTTC.

The chain joins TRBV20-1 to TRBJ2-1; 7 bases fit TRBD2. V trimming: 3 bases; J trimming: 0 bases; junction bases outside the gene matches: 11. The CDR3 consists of 17 residues. Germline lookup yields CDR1 DFQATT and CDR2 SNEGSKA (reference sequence). The CDR3 coding sequence is TGCAGTGCTAGTGTCCTAGCGGAACGGCACTCCTACAATGAGCAGTTCTTC. Protein: CSASVLAERHSYNEQFF.

The chain recombines TRBV19 with TRBJ1-5; no definite D call. V lost 1 base to trimming and J lost 0 bases, with 7 bases between them. The CDR3 length is 15 residues. Germline CDR1 is LNHDA and CDR2 is SQIVND (reference sequence). In DNA form, the CDR3 reads TGTGCCAGTAGTATAGGCGGTTATAGCAATCAGCCCCAGCATTTT. It yields the protein CASSIGGYSNQPQHF.

The J gene is TRBJ1-1, the V gene TRBV10-3, with D unresolved. The CDR3 runs 14 residues. The V gene lost 3 bases and the J gene lost 1 base, with 9 bases spanning the gap. The germline gives CDR1 ENHRY, CDR2 SYGVKD. The CDR3 reads CAISDPHQNTEAFF. DNA for the CDR3: TGTGCCATCAGTGATCCACACCAGAACACTGAAGCTTTCTTT.

V and J are TRBV18 and TRBJ2-5; unclear D gene. The V gene's germline CDR1 is KGHSH and CDR2 LQKENI. V was shortened by 6 bases and J by 4 bases, with 18 bases between the two germline ends. CDR3 size: 15 residues. CDR3 region: CASSPPQRMGETQYF. The CDR3 region has the DNA TGTGCCAGCTCCCCCCCCCAGAGGATGGGAGAGACCCAGTACTTC.

This CDR3 is CSVAVLTDTQYF. DNA of the CDR3: TGCAGCGTTGCCGTACTCACAGATACGCAGTATTTT. The V and J genes are TRBV29-1 and TRBJ2-3; D is unresolved. Trimming took off 4 bases at V and 2 bases at J, with 7 bases between the two ends. CDR1 is SQVTM and CDR2 is ANQGSEA in the germline V gene. CDR3 length: 12 residues.

This clone came up a few times. Other nucleotide sequences in the sample specify the same CDR3. This rearrangement joins TRBV4-1 to TRBJ2-1; TRBD1 might be the D (6 bases). Germline V gives CDR1 MGHRA, CDR2 YSYEKL. V shed 4 bases and J shed 5 bases, with 12 bases lying between them. The CDR3 runs to 14 residues. CDR3 coding DNA: TGCGCCAGCAGCCGAGGGGGACGAGACAATGAGCAGTTCTTC. Protein: CASSRGGRDNEQFF.

The gene calls are TRBV4-2 and TRBJ1-6, with D unresolved. Trimming took 0 bases from V and 4 from J, leaving 7 bases between them. The CDR3 covers 15 residues. Germline V gene data show CDR1 as LGHNA and CDR2 as YNFKEQ. The CDR3 here is CASSQEYPYNSPLHF. DNA of the CDR3: TGTGCCAGCAGCCAAGAGTACCCGTATAATTCACCCCTCCACTTT.

This rearrangement joins TRBV4-1 to TRBJ1-5; possible D gene TRBD1, 6 bases. The length of the CDR3 is 18 residues. The germline gives CDR1 MGHRA, CDR2 YSYEKL. V was pared by 0 bases and J by 3 bases, with 18 bases between. The CDR3 spells CASSQDRYREKSNQPQHF. The CDR3 nucleotides are TGCGCCAGCAGCCAAGATCGGTACAGGGAGAAATCCAATCAGCCCCAGCATTTT.

The rearrangement links TRBV7-8 to TRBJ2-7, with 11 bases matching TRBD2. The CDR3 is 15 amino acids. V shed 2 bases and J 5 bases; nucleotides not matched to a gene: 5. The germline gives CDR1 SGHVS, CDR2 FQNEAQ. The CDR3 protein is CASSLKLAGENEQYF. CDR3 DNA sequence: TGTGCCAGCAGCTTAAAACTAGCGGGAGAAAACGAGCAGTACTTC.

The J gene is TRBJ2-1, the V gene TRBV30; 7 bases line up with TRBD1. Looked up from germline, CDR1 is GTSNPN and CDR2 is SVGIG (reference sequence). Trimming cost V 0 bases and J 9 bases; bases outside gene matches: 11. The CDR3 runs to 15 residues. CDR3 loop: CAWSVLKGAGGEQFF. CDR3 nucleotide sequence: TGTGCCTGGAGTGTACTAAAGGGCGCAGGGGGTGAGCAGTTCTTC. The variable domain in full, with the rest retrieved from reference TRBV30 and TRBJ2-1, is SQTIHQWPATLVQPVGSPLSLECTVEGTSNPNLYWYRQAAGRGLQLLFYSVGIGQISSEVPQNLSASRPQDRQFILSSKKLLLSDSGFYLCAWSVLKGAGGEQFFGPGTRLTVL.

The chain couples TRBV6-5 to TRBJ2-5; no firm D call. Germline CDR1 is MNHEY and CDR2 is SVGAGI. The V end was cut by 7 bases, the J end by 4 bases, with 13 bases between. The CDR3 spans 13 residues. In nucleotides, the CDR3 is TGTGCCAGCAACGCAGCCCGGCGAGAGACCCAGTACTTC. Its protein is CASNAARRETQYF.

This chain uses TRBV7-9 with TRBJ2-5; maybe TRBD2 (5 bases). V shed 5 bases and J shed 2 bases, with 12 bases lying between them. CDR3 length equals 14 residues. Germline-derived CDR1 and CDR2 are SEHNR and FQNEAQ (reference sequence). For the CDR3, the DNA is TGTGCCAGCAGCCCACGAGGGCTGCAAGAGACCCAGTACTTC. This translates into CASSPRGLQETQYF. Drawing the rest from reference TRBV7-9 and TRBJ2-5, the complete variable domain is DTGVSQNPRHKITKRGQNVTFRCDPISEHNRLYWYRQTLGQGPEFLTYFQNEAQLEKSRLLSDRFSAERPKGSFSTLEIQRTEQGDSAMYLCASSPRGLQETQYFGPGTRLLVL.

This chain uses TRBV5-1 with TRBJ2-1; the match to TRBD2 covers 11 bases. The CDR3 length is 15 residues. The J segment lost 0 bases and the V segment lost 8 bases, leaving 4 bases of the junction unmatched. Germline V gene lookup returns CDR1 SGHRS and CDR2 YFSETQ. The CDR3 protein is CASGTSGSSYNEQFF. CDR3 in DNA: TGCGCCAGTGGCACTAGCGGGAGCTCCTACAATGAGCAGTTCTTC.

The chain has TRBV11-2 and TRBJ2-7; 7 nucleotides match TRBD1. The CDR3 length is 14 residues. Germline V CDR1 and CDR2: SGHAT, FQNNGV. V shed 6 bases, J shed 7 bases, and the junction held 12 bases outside the gene matches. The CDR3 reads CASRLTGPPGEQYF. Here the CDR3 DNA reads TGTGCCAGCAGACTGACAGGGCCGCCGGGAGAGCAGTACTTC. Together with reference TRBV11-2 and TRBJ2-7, the CDR3 gives the full variable domain: EAGVAQSPRYKIIEKRQSVAFWCNPISGHATLYWYQQILGQGPKLLIQFQNNGVVDDSQLPKDRFSAERLKGVDSTLKIQPAKLEDSAVYLCASRLTGPPGEQYFGPGTRLTVT.

The chain recombines TRBV5-1 with TRBJ1-3, with D perhaps TRBD1 (6 bases). CDR3 length: 15 amino acids. CDR1 is SGHRS and CDR2 is YFSETQ in the germline V gene. Trimming cost V 0 bases and J 3 bases, with 10 bases left between them. This CDR3 is CASSLAGAHGNTIYF. In DNA, the CDR3 is TGCGCCAGCAGCTTGGCAGGGGCCCATGGAAACACCATATATTTT.